Listed here are 14 T cell receptor beta chains from one sample, sequenced in a study of T cell repertoires in cytomegalovirus infection. TCRdb re-derived calls from the reads in MiXCR, one entry per CDR3 protein. The sample includes some 250,000 distinct CDR3 sequences, roughly 9.1% seen only once; the top ten take about 14%. Input material: PBMCs. These receptors were collected from a human donor in good health (CMV status not recorded). Some clones in this sample may be carry-over from other donors' samples.

Notes on this clonotype: A read error may account for a junction end that differs from germline. This rearrangement joins TRBV29-1 to TRBJ2-7; D perhaps matches TRBD1 (6 bases). The CDR3 loop spans 10 amino acids. CDR1 and CDR2 from the germline V gene are SQVTM and ANQGSEA. The CDR3 region is CSVGQVERYF. CDR3 nucleotides: TGCAGCGTTGGACAGGTCGAGCGGTACTTC.

This clonotype turned up a few times. The rearrangement joins TRBV7-2 to TRBJ1-1, with 7 positions matching TRBD1. The germline gives CDR1 SGHTA, CDR2 FQGNSA. V lost 2 bases and J lost 0; bases outside the gene matches: 21. The CDR3 consists of 21 residues. CDR3 sequence: CASSLRPPGQSGLRMNTEAFF. CDR3 DNA: TGTGCCAGCAGCTTAAGGCCGCCGGGACAGTCAGGACTCCGCATGAACACTGAAGCTTTCTTT.

This clonotype occurred many times. J is TRBJ1-1 and V is TRBV7-2; weak D call: TRBD1 (5 bases). The CDR3 covers 14 residues. CDR1 is SGHTA and CDR2 is FQGNSA in the germline V gene. Deletions cut 2 bases from V and 5 bases from J, with 12 bases between. In nucleotides, the CDR3 is TGTGCCAGCAGCTTAAGAGCAGGGTTTACTGAAGCTTTCTTT. Amino acid sequence: CASSLRAGFTEAFF.

The table lists this clonotype with a few counts. The chain joins TRBV18 to TRBJ2-7; a possible D gene is TRBD1 (6 bases). Germline values: CDR1 KGHSH, CDR2 LQKENI. V lost 3 bases and J lost 5, with 14 bases in between. This CDR3 is 14 amino acids long. CDR3 region: CASSPGQGIHEQYF. DNA for the CDR3: TGTGCCAGCTCACCGGGCCAGGGGATCCACGAGCAGTACTTC.

This clonotype was counted ten times or more. The CDR3 bases are TGTGCCAGCAGCACTAAGGAGACCCAGTACTTC. It specifies CASSTKETQYF. The chain links TRBV7-2 to TRBJ2-5; D remains ambiguous. The V and J ends lost 5 bases and 5 bases respectively, with 6 bases between them. CDR1 is SGHTA, CDR2 FQGNSA, per germline. The CDR3 length is 11 residues.

This clonotype was recorded many times. Here the CDR3 DNA reads TGTGCCAGCAGTTGGCGGCCCATGGGTAGCAATCAGCCCCAGCATTTT. Residues: CASSWRPMGSNQPQHF. The V call is TRBV12-3 or TRBV12-4, the J call TRBJ1-5, with D unclear. Trimming pared 4 bases from V and 0 bases from J, leaving 13 bases between. There are 16 residues in the CDR3.

This clonotype was found many times. The CDR3 sequence: CASSQQQETQYF. The DNA of the CDR3 is TGTGCCAGCAGCCAACAACAAGAGACCCAGTACTTC. The chain employs TRBV7-6 and TRBJ2-5; D is uncertain. Looked up from germline, CDR1 is SGHVS and CDR2 is FNYEAQ. Trimming removed 5 bases from V and 2 bases from J, with 6 bases in between. The CDR3 runs to 12 residues.

This clonotype was detected many times. The chain carries TRBV7-2 and TRBJ2-7; 7 bases line up with TRBD1. V was pared by 0 bases and J by 7 bases, with 6 bases of the junction left unmatched. This CDR3 has 14 amino acids. Germline lookup yields CDR1 SGHTA and CDR2 FQGNSA. The CDR3 reads CASSLAGGTSEQYF. For the CDR3, the DNA is TGTGCCAGCAGCTTAGCAGGGGGCACCTCAGAGCAGTACTTC.

In this sample, this clonotype turned up a few times. The CDR3 coding sequence is TGTGCCAGCAGTTTTAGGGGGACGAAGACTGGCACTGAAGCTTTCTTT. As protein: CASSFRGTKTGTEAFF. V and J are TRBV12-3 or TRBV12-4 and TRBJ1-1, with D maybe TRBD1 (6 bases). The CDR3 runs to 16 residues. V gave up 3 bases and J gave up 4 bases, with 18 bases separating them.

This clonotype showed up many times. CDR3 DNA: TGTGCCAGCAGCTCCGGGACAGGGTACTACGAGCAGTACTTC. This codes for CASSSGTGYYEQYF. The chain is built from TRBV7-2 and TRBJ2-7; TRBD1 matches 9 bases. The germline V gene encodes CDR1 SGHTA and CDR2 FQGNSA. V trimming: 4 bases; J trimming: 3 bases; junction bases outside the gene matches: 4. The CDR3 has 14 amino acids.

This clonotype has at least ten counts. The chain has TRBV7-2 and TRBJ2-7; D unresolved. Germline CDR1 and CDR2: SGHTA and FQGNSA. The CDR3 is made up of 11 amino acids. V was trimmed by 5 bases and J by 3 bases, leaving 5 bases between them. CDR3 coding DNA: TGTGCCAGCAGCCACCTCTACGAGCAGTACTTC. Protein product: CASSHLYEQYF.

V is TRBV6-2 or TRBV6-3 and J is TRBJ2-1; D gene unclear. Germline CDR1 and CDR2: MNHEY and SVGEGT. V was trimmed by 2 bases and J by 9 bases, leaving 11 bases between them. This CDR3 is built from 13 residues. The CDR3 loop reads CASSYLPDGEQFF. As DNA, the CDR3 is TGTGCCAGCAGTTACCTCCCCGACGGTGAGCAGTTCTTC.

CDR3 nucleotide sequence: TGTGCCAGCAGCCCGCACTCCGCGGACTCGCGGGATGAGCAGTTCTTC. Amino acid sequence: CASSPHSADSRDEQFF. This chain links TRBV7-2 with TRBJ2-1, with D possibly being TRBD2 (5 bases). Per the germline V gene, CDR1 is SGHTA and CDR2 is FQGNSA. Trimming shortened V by 5 bases and J by 8 bases, and 22 bases separated the two germline ends. This CDR3 spans 16 amino acids. Full variable domain (outside the CDR3, taken from reference TRBV7-2 and TRBJ2-1): GAGVSQSPSNKVTEKGKDVELRCDPISGHTALYWYRQSLGQGLEFLIYFQGNSAPDKSGLPSDRFSAERTGGSVSTLTIQRTQQEDSAVYLCASSPHSADSRDEQFFGPGTRLTVL.

The chain joins TRBV5-1 to TRBJ1-6; tentative D call: TRBD1 (5 bases). The CDR3 loop spans 15 amino acids. CDR1 is SGHRS and CDR2 is YFSETQ in the germline V gene. Trimming removed 2 bases at V and 7 bases at J, with 13 bases between. The CDR3: CASSLSLQENSPLHF. As DNA, the CDR3 is TGCGCCAGCAGCTTAAGCCTACAGGAAAATTCACCCCTCCACTTT.